The source of this TCR beta chain is a study of CD8+ T cells in alopecia areata. Study-level background: Tofacitinib was taken orally by treated patients, and the dose was 5 to 10 mg twice daily.

As regards this clone: Its specificity is not known.

General study results and limits: For lesional scalp, especially alopecia totalis/universalis, clonality was higher than in normal scalp. Sequenced scalp T cells also include alphabeta T cells resident in normal skin.

The CDR3 loop spans 14 amino acids. Germline CDR1 is SGHDT and CDR2 is YYEEEE. With 5 bases removed from V and 4 bases from J, the gap between germline ends came to 15 bases. Sequencing relied on a cDNA template that was reverse transcribed from extracted RNA. Repertoires were generated with immunoSEQ multiplex PCR, while TCRdb's copy carries only in-frame clones and drops some. In the table there are some 180,000 clones, roughly 60% of which are singletons. This chain links TRBV5-6 with TRBJ1-1, with D maybe TRBD1 (6 bases). The sample here was CD4+ T cells sorted from blood, taken at week 0. The TCR originated in a human donor with alopecia areata. The CDR3 DNA sequence: TGTGCCAGCAGATTAGAGGGGGTGAGCACTGAAGCTTTCTTT. Amino acids: CASRLEGVSTEAFF.